The 31 T cell receptor beta chains reported below all come from one sample, sequenced in a study of cytotoxic CD8 clonotypes in ibrutinib-treated CLL. The method was immunoSEQ multiplex PCR; TCRdb's version includes in-frame clones alone and lacks a portion of them. Of 200,000 or so clones in the sample, approximately 75% were seen once. The sample was PBMCs, taken after 12 months of ibrutinib treatment. These receptors all come from a human donor with chronic lymphocytic leukemia.

CDR3 nucleotide sequence: TGTGCCAGCAGCTTTGTTAGCGCTGAAGCTTTCTTT. Its translation: CASSFVSAEAFF. V usage is TRBV7-9 and J usage is TRBJ1-1; D not certain. This CDR3 is 12 amino acids long. Trimming pared 3 bases from V and 6 bases from J, leaving 8 bases between. Germline V gives CDR1 SEHNR, CDR2 FQNEAQ (reference sequence).

This clone was counted once. V and J are TRBV10-1 and TRBJ2-7, with D unresolved. Looked up from germline, CDR1 is WNHNN and CDR2 is SYGVQD (reference sequence). Trimming stripped 2 bases from V and 4 bases from J, with 15 bases between. This CDR3 spans 15 amino acids. CDR3: CASSEGSKTPYEQYF. In DNA form, the CDR3 reads TGCGCCAGCAGTGAGGGCTCCAAGACGCCATACGAGCAGTACTTC.

The rearrangement uses TRBV6-1 and TRBJ1-2; weak D call: TRBD1 (5 bases). The germline V and J ends were trimmed by 8 bases and 7 bases, with 11 bases remaining between them. The CDR3 runs 11 residues. Germline CDR1 reads MNHNS; CDR2 reads SASEGT. The CDR3 region has the DNA TGTGCCAGCGGGAGGGACCTTGGCTACACCTTC. This gives the protein CASGRDLGYTF.

This clone was found once. The chain couples TRBV15 to TRBJ2-3; D is ambiguous. The CDR3 sequence is 13 residues long. Germline-derived CDR1 and CDR2 are LNHNV and YYDKDF (reference sequence). The V end lost 0 bases, the J end lost 5 bases, and 6 bases lay between the germline ends. CDR3 region: CATSRDKGDTQYF. DNA of the CDR3: TGTGCCACCAGCAGAGATAAGGGAGATACGCAGTATTTT.

The chain recombines TRBV27 with TRBJ2-7, with D hard to call. This CDR3 contains 13 residues. V gave up 2 bases and J gave up 1 base, with 6 bases separating them. Germline V gene sequence: CDR1 MNHEY, CDR2 SMNVEV (reference sequence). CDR3 bases: TGTGCCAGCAGTTTAACACTTTCCTACGAGCAGTACTTC. It translates to CASSLTLSYEQYF.

The chain combines TRBV16 with TRBJ2-1; a weak D match, TRBD2 (6 bases). From germline, CDR1 is KGHSY and CDR2 FQNENV. This CDR3 is built from 13 residues. The V gene lost 8 bases and the J gene lost 8 bases, with 16 bases spanning the gap. CDR3 loop: CASRVGRGDEQFF. The CDR3 nucleotides read TGTGCCAGCCGGGTCGGGAGAGGTGATGAGCAGTTCTTC.

In nucleotides, the CDR3 is TGTGCCAGCAGCCAGCTGGTAGCGGGGGGAAGCTTAGGCGAGCAGTACTTC. Amino acids: CASSQLVAGGSLGEQYF. The V call is TRBV7-9, the J call TRBJ2-7; 10 bases are shared with TRBD2. J lost 6 bases, V lost 5 bases, and 16 bases had no gene match. The CDR3 covers 17 residues. CDR1 SEHNR and CDR2 FQNEAQ come from the germline V gene (reference sequence).

The chain employs TRBV13 and TRBJ1-2, with D hard to call. The ends were cut back, 2 bases at V and 6 bases at J, with 4 bases in the middle. The CDR3 is made up of 11 amino acids. Germline CDR1 PRHDT, CDR2 FYEKMQ (reference sequence). The CDR3 here is CASSLIDGYTF. In DNA form, the CDR3 reads TGTGCCAGCAGCTTAATTGATGGCTACACCTTC.

V usage is TRBV5-8 and J usage is TRBJ1-2, with D perhaps matching TRBD1 (5 bases). From germline, CDR1 is SGHTS and CDR2 YDEGEE. V was cut by 3 bases and J by 5 bases, with 14 bases left in between. CDR3 size: 14 residues. This chain's CDR3 is CASSWGPAGYGYTF. The CDR3 DNA reads as TGTGCCAGCAGCTGGGGCCCGGCGGGGTATGGCTACACCTTC.

The CDR3 spells CASSLPQGNTDTQYF. CDR3 coding DNA: TGTGCCAGCAGCCTACCTCAGGGGAACACAGATACGCAGTATTTT. J is TRBJ2-3 and V is TRBV7-6; D is perhaps TRBD1 (6 bases). The V gene lost 5 bases and the J gene lost 2 bases, with 14 bases spanning the gap. The CDR3 length is 15 residues. Germline CDR1 reads SGHVS; CDR2 reads FNYEAQ.

The CDR3 sequence: CACRDLAKETQYF. The CDR3 DNA reads as TGTGCCTGCCGGGACTTGGCTAAAGAGACCCAGTACTTC. The chain combines TRBV28 with TRBJ2-5; D might be TRBD2 (6 bases). CDR1 and CDR2 (germline): MDHEN, SYDVKM. The CDR3 spans 13 residues. The V and J ends lost 11 bases and 3 bases respectively, with 16 bases between them.

CDR3 coding DNA: TGTGCCAGCAGTGACCGCCCGGACAGGAATGAGCAGTTCTTC. Translation: CASSDRPDRNEQFF. This chain joins TRBV6-6 and TRBJ2-1, with 7 bases matching TRBD1. CDR1 is MNHNY and CDR2 is SVGAGI in the germline V gene (reference sequence). The CDR3 consists of 14 residues. V gave up 5 bases and J gave up 7 bases; unmatched junction bases: 8.

This clone occurred once. The DNA for the CDR3 is TGCGCCAGCAGCTTGGTAGGGGCAGGGGGCGACTATGGCTACACCTTC. Protein product: CASSLVGAGGDYGYTF. The chain uses TRBV5-1 and TRBJ1-2; 8 bases align to TRBD1. Germline-derived CDR1 and CDR2 are SGHRS and YFSETQ. There are 16 residues in the CDR3. V was clipped by 0 bases and J by 3 bases; unmatched bases: 7.

This clone was seen many times. The chain carries TRBV11-2 and TRBJ2-5, with no clear D. Germline loops: CDR1 SGHAT, CDR2 FQNNGV. This CDR3 has 14 residues. V dropped 1 base and J dropped 2 bases, with 8 bases sitting between them. CDR3 bases: TGTGCCAGCAGCTTAGGGGCCGCACAAGAGACCCAGTACTTC. Protein sequence: CASSLGAAQETQYF.

The J gene is TRBJ2-5, the V gene TRBV11-2; D is ambiguous. This CDR3 has 16 amino acids. The ends were cut back, 6 bases at V and 7 bases at J, with 24 bases in the middle. Looked up from germline, CDR1 is SGHAT and CDR2 is FQNNGV. CDR3 sequence (DNA): TGTGCCAGCAGTTCCGGAGTACCTACCCCGTTTGGGACCCAGTACTTC. Translation: CASSSGVPTPFGTQYF.

The chain uses TRBV27 and TRBJ2-5, with 7 bases that match TRBD1. This CDR3 contains 14 residues. Per germline, CDR1 MNHEY and CDR2 SMNVEV (reference sequence). V lost 5 bases and J lost 5; bases outside the gene matches: 8. The CDR3 spells CASSSYRGGETQYF. The CDR3 DNA follows: TGTGCCAGCAGTAGCTACAGGGGTGGGGAGACCCAGTACTTC.

J is TRBJ1-1 and V is TRBV6-1, with D possibly TRBD1 on 5 matching bases. Germline V gene data show CDR1 as MNHNS and CDR2 as SASEGT. Trimming removed 4 bases at V and 1 base at J, with 16 bases between. This CDR3 spans 16 amino acids. The CDR3 region has the DNA TGTGCCAGCAGTGTTTCTTTCGGGACCGGGAACACTGAAGCTTTCTTT. The encoded protein is CASSVSFGTGNTEAFF.

The genes are TRBV10-3 and TRBJ2-7, with 7 bases identical to TRBD1. Losses at the gene ends were 6 bases for V and 5 bases for J; bases not matched to a gene: 19. CDR1 is ENHRY, CDR2 SYGVKD, per germline. CDR3 length: 17 amino acids. CDR3 amino acids: CAIRTHRGTGEKDEQYF. CDR3 nucleotide sequence: TGTGCCATCAGGACCCACCGGGGAACAGGGGAGAAGGACGAGCAGTACTTC.

The chain recombines TRBV25-1 with TRBJ1-3, with TRBD1 as a possible D gene (6 bases). The V gene's germline CDR1 is MGHDK and CDR2 SYGVNS. This CDR3 is 16 amino acids long. Trimming pared 4 bases from V and 3 bases from J, leaving 16 bases between. In DNA, the CDR3 is TGTGCCAGCAGTGGACGCATGAGAGGGGGTGGAAACACCATATATTTT. This encodes CASSGRMRGGGNTIYF. The entire variable domain, with the rest obtained from reference TRBV25-1 and TRBJ1-3, is as follows: EADIYQTPRYLVIGTGKKITLECSQTMGHDKMYWYQQDPGMELHLIHYSYGVNSTEKGDLSSESTVSRIRTEHFPLTLESARPSHTSQYLCASSGRMRGGGNTIYFGEGSWLTVV.

This chain connects TRBV4-2 to TRBJ1-5, with 8 bases that match TRBD1. The CDR3 totals 18 residues. J lost 0 bases, V lost 1 base, and 8 bases had no gene match. Germline CDR1 and CDR2: LGHNA and YNFKEQ. CDR3 sequence reads: CASSQVGADRGSNQPQHF. The CDR3 nucleotides are TGTGCCAGCAGCCAAGTGGGAGCCGACAGGGGTAGCAATCAGCCCCAGCATTTT.

The chain joins TRBV5-6 to TRBJ1-4; D possibly corresponds to TRBD1 (5 bases). The V gene lost 0 bases and the J gene lost 3 bases, with 9 bases spanning the gap. CDR3 length: 15 amino acids. Germline-derived CDR1 and CDR2 are SGHDT and YYEEEE. The CDR3 DNA is TGTGCCAGCAGCTTGGGGCAGGGTCCTAATGAAAAACTGTTTTTT. It encodes CASSLGQGPNEKLFF.

The gene calls are TRBV19 and TRBJ2-7; possible D gene TRBD1, 6 bases. The CDR3 extends over 13 amino acids. Germline assignment: CDR1 LNHDA and CDR2 SQIVND (reference sequence). Trimming removed 8 bases from V and 1 base from J, with 12 bases in between. DNA for the CDR3: TGTGCCAGTCGAAGGACAGCTTCCTACGAGCAGTACTTC. It yields the protein CASRRTASYEQYF.

The CDR3 coding sequence is TGTGCCAGCACCTCCCAGGGGGGACCCACAGATACGCAGTATTTT. It codes for CASTSQGGPTDTQYF. V usage is TRBV28 and J usage is TRBJ2-3; TRBD1 is a possible D gene (7 bases). CDR3 length: 15 residues. Germline-derived CDR1 and CDR2 are MDHEN and SYDVKM. V lost 7 bases, J lost 2 bases, and 16 bases lay in between. The complete variable domain, with remaining parts taken from reference TRBV28 and TRBJ2-3, reads DVKVTQSSRYLVKRTGEKVFLECVQDMDHENMFWYRQDPGLGLRLIYFSYDVKMKEKGDIPEGYSVSREKKERFSLILESASTNQTSMYLCASTSQGGPTDTQYFGPGTRLTVL.

As for this clone: Other DNA sequences in the same sample also yield this CDR3. This rearrangement joins TRBV6-1 to TRBJ2-3, with 12 bases matching TRBD2. The CDR3 spans 15 residues. Losses at the gene ends were 2 bases for V and 4 bases for J; bases not matched to a gene: 1. The germline V gene encodes CDR1 MNHNS and CDR2 SASEGT. Here the CDR3 DNA reads TGTGCCAGCAGTGAACTAGCGGGAGGGCCAGATACGCAGTATTTT. This translates into CASSELAGGPDTQYF.

This clone came up many times. The chain employs TRBV27 and TRBJ1-2; TRBD1 matches 8 bases. The junction had 11 bases not matched to a gene; V was cut back by 6 bases and J by 5 bases. CDR3 size: 15 residues. CDR1 is MNHEY, CDR2 SMNVEV, per germline (reference sequence). CDR3 DNA sequence: TGTGCCAGCAGGTCAACCTTCGGACAGGGATATGGCTACACCTTC. The encoded protein is CASRSTFGQGYGYTF.

The chain is built from TRBV30 and TRBJ2-7; 12 nucleotides agree with TRBD2. The CDR3 is 15 amino acids. Germline loops: CDR1 GTSNPN, CDR2 SVGIG (reference sequence). Trimming took 0 bases from V and 7 from J; bases not matched to a gene: 7. In DNA form, the CDR3 reads TGTGCCTGGAGTGTAGGGGACGGACTAGCGGGGGAGCAGTACTTC. This gives the protein CAWSVGDGLAGEQYF.

The rearrangement uses TRBV14 and TRBJ1-4; possibly TRBD1 for D (5 bases). Germline V lookup: CDR1 SGHDN, CDR2 FVKESK. Trimming left V 2 bases short and J 0 bases short, with 19 bases between. The CDR3 extends over 19 amino acids. The CDR3 bases are TGTGCCAGCAGCCAAACTCGCCCTGCTTGGGGACCAACTAATGAAAAACTGTTTTTT. This codes for CASSQTRPAWGPTNEKLFF.

The chain joins TRBV4-1 to TRBJ2-3; 8 bases are shared with TRBD2. Germline lookup yields CDR1 MGHRA and CDR2 YSYEKL. The CDR3 covers 16 residues. The junction had 14 bases not matched to a gene; V was cut back by 4 bases and J by 8 bases. The CDR3 region has the DNA TGCGCCAGCAGCCCAGGAGGGGAGCGGGAGTGGAGTACGCAGTATTTT. Translated: CASSPGGEREWSTQYF.

The chain carries TRBV6-1 and TRBJ2-7, with a tentative D call TRBD2 (5 bases). Germline V lookup: CDR1 MNHNS, CDR2 SASEGT. The CDR3 runs to 16 residues. V gave up 1 base and J gave up 2 bases, with 15 bases separating them. CDR3 DNA: TGTGCCAGCAGTGAAGTAGGGAGTAGTTCTCCCTACGAGCAGTACTTC. Translated: CASSEVGSSSPYEQYF.

The rearrangement uses TRBV6-1 and TRBJ2-3; tentatively, D is TRBD1 or TRBD2 (5 bases each). CDR3 length: 13 amino acids. The germline V and J ends were trimmed by 1 base and 6 bases, with 8 bases remaining between them. Germline values: CDR1 MNHNS, CDR2 SASEGT. CDR3 sequence (DNA): TGTGCCAGCAGTGAAGGTTGGGGGGATACGCAGTATTTT. It encodes CASSEGWGDTQYF.

V and J are TRBV15 and TRBJ2-3; a weak D match, TRBD2 (6 bases). Trimming left V 0 bases short and J 5 bases short, with 15 bases between. The V gene's germline CDR1 is LNHNV and CDR2 YYDKDF (reference sequence). This CDR3 contains 16 residues. CDR3 in DNA: TGTGCCACCAGCAGAGATCATAACATGCGGGGAGATACGCAGTATTTT. It translates to CATSRDHNMRGDTQYF.